The T cell receptor beta chain under discussion was sequenced for a study of shared clonotypes between healthy human individuals. Measured with immunoSEQ multiplex PCR; TCRdb has only the in-frame clones, and not every one. The sample holds just over 2,000,000 clones, about 95% seen once. A note on this clone: The antigen remains unidentified.

V lost 6 bases, J lost 1 base, and 5 bases stayed unmatched. Per germline, CDR1 SQVTM and CDR2 ANQGSEA. This CDR3 contains 13 residues. Study-level points and caveats: Naive subsets tended to show greater estimated richness than memory subsets.

It was into CD45RA+ naive and CD45RA-negative memory subsets that the CD4+ cells were split. The sequence derives from a man between 18 and 35 years old in good health. Sequencing was done on a sample of naive CD4+ T cells sorted from blood. Described subset: CD45RA+ positively selected. The rearrangement links TRBV29-1 to TRBJ1-1; 7 bases match TRBD1. CDR3 coding DNA: TGCAGCGTCCGACCAGGGGGGAACACTGAAGCTTTCTTT. It encodes CSVRPGGNTEAFF.